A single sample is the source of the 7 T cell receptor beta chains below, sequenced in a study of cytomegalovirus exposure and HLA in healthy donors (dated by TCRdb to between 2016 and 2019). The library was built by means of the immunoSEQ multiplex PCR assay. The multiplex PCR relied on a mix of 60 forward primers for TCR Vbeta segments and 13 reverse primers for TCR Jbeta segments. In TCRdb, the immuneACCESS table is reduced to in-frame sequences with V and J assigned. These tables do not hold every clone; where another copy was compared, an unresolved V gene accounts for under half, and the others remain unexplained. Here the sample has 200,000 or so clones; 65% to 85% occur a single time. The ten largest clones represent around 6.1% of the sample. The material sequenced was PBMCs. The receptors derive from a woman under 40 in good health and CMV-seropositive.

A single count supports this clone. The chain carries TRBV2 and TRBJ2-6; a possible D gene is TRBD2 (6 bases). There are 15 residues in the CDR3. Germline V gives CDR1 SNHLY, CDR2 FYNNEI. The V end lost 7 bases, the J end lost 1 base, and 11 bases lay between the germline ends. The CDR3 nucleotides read TGTGCCAGCACCGTTCGGGAGTCTGGGGCCAACGTCCTGACTTTC. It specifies CASTVRESGANVLTF. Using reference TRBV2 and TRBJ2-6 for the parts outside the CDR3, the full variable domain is EPEVTQTPSHQVTQMGQEVILRCVPISNHLYFYWYRQILGQKVEFLVSFYNNEISEKSEIFDDQFSVERPDGSNFTLKIRSTKLEDSAMYFCASTVRESGANVLTFGAGSRLTVL.

CDR3: CSVDGSGANVLTF. The CDR3 DNA follows: TGCAGCGTTGACGGCTCTGGGGCCAACGTCCTGACTTTC. The chain is built from TRBV29-1 and TRBJ2-6; D remains unclear. This CDR3 contains 13 residues. CDR1 and CDR2 from the germline V gene are SQVTM and ANQGSEA. The V end was cut by 3 bases, the J end by 0 bases, with 3 bases between.

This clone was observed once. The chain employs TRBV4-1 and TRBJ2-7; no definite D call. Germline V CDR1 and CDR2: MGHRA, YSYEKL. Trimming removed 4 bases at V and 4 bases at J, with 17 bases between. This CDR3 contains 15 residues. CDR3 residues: CASSPRHIAGYEQYF. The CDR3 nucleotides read TGCGCCAGCAGCCCGAGACACATCGCCGGATACGAGCAGTACTTC.

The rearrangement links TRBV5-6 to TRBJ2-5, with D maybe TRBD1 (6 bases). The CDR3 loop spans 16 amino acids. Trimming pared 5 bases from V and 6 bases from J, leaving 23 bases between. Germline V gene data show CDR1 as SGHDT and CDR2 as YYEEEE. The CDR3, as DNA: TGTGCCAGCAGTACAGCGGCACAGGGATTTGGAAAGACCCAGTACTTC. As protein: CASSTAAQGFGKTQYF.

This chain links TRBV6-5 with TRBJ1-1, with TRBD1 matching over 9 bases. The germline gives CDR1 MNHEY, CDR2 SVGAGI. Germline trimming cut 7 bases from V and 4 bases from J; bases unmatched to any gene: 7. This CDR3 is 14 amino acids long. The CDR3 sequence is CASTTGDRVTEAFF. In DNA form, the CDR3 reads TGTGCCAGCACCACGGGGGACAGGGTCACTGAAGCTTTCTTT.

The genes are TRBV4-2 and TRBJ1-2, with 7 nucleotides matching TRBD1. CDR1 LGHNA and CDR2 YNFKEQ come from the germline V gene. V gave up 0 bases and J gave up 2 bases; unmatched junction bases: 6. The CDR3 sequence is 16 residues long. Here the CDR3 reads CASSQDPPGGNYGYTF. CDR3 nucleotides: TGTGCCAGCAGCCAAGATCCCCCAGGGGGGAACTATGGCTACACCTTC.

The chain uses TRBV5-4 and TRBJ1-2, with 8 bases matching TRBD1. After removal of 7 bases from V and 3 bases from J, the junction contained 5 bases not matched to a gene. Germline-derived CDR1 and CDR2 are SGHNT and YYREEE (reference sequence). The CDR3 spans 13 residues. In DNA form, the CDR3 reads TGTGCCAGCGCACCAGGGGGCGACTATGGCTACACCTTC. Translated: CASAPGGDYGYTF.